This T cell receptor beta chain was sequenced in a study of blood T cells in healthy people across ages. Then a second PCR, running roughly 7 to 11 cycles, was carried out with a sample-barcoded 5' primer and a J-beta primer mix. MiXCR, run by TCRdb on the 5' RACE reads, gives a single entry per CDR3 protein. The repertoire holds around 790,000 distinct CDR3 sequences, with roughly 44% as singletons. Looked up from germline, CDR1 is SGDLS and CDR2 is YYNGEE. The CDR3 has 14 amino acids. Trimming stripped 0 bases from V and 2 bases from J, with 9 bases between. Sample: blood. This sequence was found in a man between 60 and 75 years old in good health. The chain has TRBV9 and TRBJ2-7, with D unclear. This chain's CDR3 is CASSVGAGTYEQYF. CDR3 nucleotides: TGTGCCAGCAGCGTAGGGGCAGGTACCTACGAGCAGTACTTC.